The 30 T cell receptor beta chains below all came from one sample that was sequenced in a study of blood T cell repertoires in COVID-19. Profiled with immunoSEQ multiplex PCR; TCRdb holds only in-frame clones, not every one. This sample has under 250,000 clones, with more than 65% found just once. Source material: peripheral blood. Every receptor here comes from a man aged 50 to 59 with active or convalescent COVID-19.

J is TRBJ2-5 and V is TRBV19, with D possibly being TRBD1 (6 bases). Germline CDR1 reads LNHDA; CDR2 reads SQIVND (reference sequence). The CDR3 has 15 amino acids. The ends were cut back, 1 base at V and 2 bases at J, with 11 bases in the middle. CDR3: CASSIGGQLQETQYF. In DNA, the CDR3 is TGTGCCAGTAGTATAGGCGGACAGCTACAAGAGACCCAGTACTTC.

As DNA, the CDR3 is TGTGCCAGCAGTTCCACCCCGGATGAGCAGTTCTTC. Translation: CASSSTPDEQFF. This rearrangement joins TRBV27 to TRBJ2-1; D is uncertain. Trimming removed 4 bases at V and 8 bases at J, with 9 bases between. Germline V gene sequence: CDR1 MNHEY, CDR2 SMNVEV (reference sequence). The CDR3 consists of 12 residues.

The genes are TRBV11-2 and TRBJ2-2; 8 positions agree with TRBD2. This CDR3 contains 16 residues. Germline V gene lookup returns CDR1 SGHAT and CDR2 FQNNGV. J was trimmed by 5 bases and V by 7 bases; bases with no gene match: 12. CDR3 residues: CASTGTSGGVTGELFF. CDR3 bases: TGTGCCAGCACGGGAACGAGCGGGGGAGTGACCGGGGAGCTGTTTTTT.

This clone was recorded only once. The rearrangement joins TRBV30 to TRBJ1-2; 8 bases are shared with TRBD1. Germline CDR1 is GTSNPN and CDR2 is SVGIG (reference sequence). After removal of 8 bases from V and 2 bases from J, the junction contained 10 bases not matched to a gene. This CDR3 is built from 14 residues. The CDR3 nucleotides read TGTGCCGGCGGACAGGGTTTTAAAAACTATGGCTACACCTTC. Its translation is CAGGQGFKNYGYTF.

The chain couples TRBV27 to TRBJ1-4; D is unresolved. Germline V CDR1 and CDR2: MNHEY, SMNVEV (reference sequence). The CDR3 sequence is 14 residues long. Trimming removed 3 bases at V and 8 bases at J, with 13 bases between. The CDR3 sequence is CASSLVPGREKLFF. CDR3 in DNA: TGTGCCAGCAGTTTGGTCCCGGGGAGGGAAAAACTGTTTTTT.

The genes are TRBV15 and TRBJ2-3; 8 bases fit TRBD2. J lost 6 bases, V lost 0 bases, and 5 bases had no gene match. CDR1 and CDR2 (germline): LNHNV, YYDKDF (reference sequence). The CDR3 runs to 15 residues. The CDR3 DNA follows: TGTGCCACCAGCAGAGATGGGAGCGGGGGTGATACGCAGTATTTT. It specifies CATSRDGSGGDTQYF.

V and J are TRBV29-1 and TRBJ2-3; 9 bases agree with TRBD2. The CDR3 loop spans 14 amino acids. In germline, CDR1 is SQVTM, CDR2 ANQGSEA. V gave up 6 bases and J gave up 4 bases; unmatched junction bases: 8. The CDR3 coding sequence is TGCAGCGTAACGGGACTAGCCCGCCCAGATACGCAGTATTTT. Its protein is CSVTGLARPDTQYF.

This clone was found a few times. The chain joins TRBV5-1 to TRBJ1-6, with TRBD1 identical over 10 bases. CDR3 length: 15 amino acids. J was trimmed by 7 bases and V by 5 bases; bases with no gene match: 6. Germline lookup yields CDR1 SGHRS and CDR2 YFSETQ. The CDR3 region has the DNA TGCGCCAGCAGGTCGCCGGGACAGGGGAATTCACCCCTCCACTTT. Protein: CASRSPGQGNSPLHF.

J is TRBJ1-2 and V is TRBV28; D call uncertain. The CDR3 totals 21 residues. The V gene lost 2 bases and the J gene lost 1 base, with 29 bases spanning the gap. Per the germline V gene, CDR1 is MDHEN and CDR2 is SYDVKM. The CDR3 spells CASSLRENGWISARDNYGYTF. The CDR3 DNA is TGTGCCAGCAGTTTAAGGGAGAATGGATGGATCTCGGCCAGAGATAACTATGGCTACACCTTC.

This clone has only one observation. The chain carries TRBV29-1 and TRBJ1-2; TRBD1 aligns across 11 bases. Trimming cost V 2 bases and J 6 bases; bases outside gene matches: 8. Germline V gives CDR1 SQVTM, CDR2 ANQGSEA. The CDR3 is made up of 15 amino acids. The CDR3 loop reads CSVERVRTGGDGYTF. CDR3 coding DNA: TGCAGCGTTGAAAGGGTACGGACAGGGGGCGATGGCTACACCTTC.

The V and J genes are TRBV28 and TRBJ1-4, with D possibly TRBD1 on 5 matching bases. This CDR3 spans 16 amino acids. Germline V gene lookup returns CDR1 MDHEN and CDR2 SYDVKM. V was shortened by 5 bases and J by 6 bases, with 19 bases between the two germline ends. CDR3 residues: CASSPLGGGGDEKLFF. CDR3 DNA sequence: TGTGCCAGCAGTCCCCTCGGGGGGGGAGGCGATGAAAAACTGTTTTTT. Based on the CDR3 plus reference TRBV28 and TRBJ1-4, the full variable domain is DVKVTQSSRYLVKRTGEKVFLECVQDMDHENMFWYRQDPGLGLRLIYFSYDVKMKEKGDIPEGYSVSREKKERFSLILESASTNQTSMYLCASSPLGGGGDEKLFFGSGTQLSVL.

This clone is a singleton in its sample. This chain links TRBV15 with TRBJ2-3, with 7 bases fitting TRBD1. There are 15 residues in the CDR3. J gave up 0 bases and V 3 bases, and 3 bases lay outside the gene matches. The germline V gene has CDR1 LNHNV and CDR2 YYDKDF (reference sequence). For the CDR3, the DNA is TGTGCCACCAGCAGCGGACAGGCTAGCACAGATACGCAGTATTTT. Its translation is CATSSGQASTDTQYF.

This clone was counted once. The chain uses TRBV9 and TRBJ2-3; no definite D call. The germline V and J ends were trimmed by 0 bases and 4 bases, with 9 bases remaining between them. The CDR3 length is 14 residues. Looked up from germline, CDR1 is SGDLS and CDR2 is YYNGEE. CDR3 nucleotide sequence: TGTGCCAGCAGCGTAGCAGGTCGACCAGATACGCAGTATTTT. Translated, it gives CASSVAGRPDTQYF.

The chain carries TRBV18 and TRBJ1-4; tentative D call: TRBD1 (5 bases). This CDR3 is 15 amino acids long. Deletions cut 2 bases from V and 8 bases from J, with 15 bases between. From germline, CDR1 is KGHSH and CDR2 LQKENI. CDR3 in DNA: TGTGCCAGCTCACCAAGTTTAGGGGTGGAGGAAAAACTGTTTTTT. This encodes CASSPSLGVEEKLFF. The variable domain in full, with the rest retrieved from reference TRBV18 and TRBJ1-4, is NAGVMQNPRHLVRRRGQEARLRCSPMKGHSHVYWYRQLPEEGLKFMVYLQKENIIDESGMPKERFSAEFPKEGPSILRIQQVVRGDSAAYFCASSPSLGVEEKLFFGSGTQLSVL.

The chain employs TRBV3-1 (or the pseudogene TRBV3-2) and TRBJ2-7; TRBD1 matches 7 bases. Trimming took 6 bases from V and 1 from J; bases not matched to a gene: 6. The CDR3 is made up of 14 amino acids. Germline-derived CDR1 and CDR2 are LGHDT and YNNKEL (reference sequence). CDR3 sequence reads: CASRSQGQSYEQYF. CDR3 DNA sequence: TGTGCCAGCAGGTCGCAGGGACAGTCCTACGAGCAGTACTTC.

Remarks on this clone: Other DNA sequences in the sample encode the same CDR3. This rearrangement joins TRBV6-5 to TRBJ1-2; D gene ambiguous. The CDR3 sequence is 12 residues long. The V end lost 2 bases, the J end lost 4 bases, and 5 bases lay between the germline ends. Germline assignment: CDR1 MNHEY and CDR2 SVGAGI. CDR3 amino acids: CASSYGGYGYTF. CDR3 coding DNA: TGTGCCAGCAGTTACGGCGGCTATGGCTACACCTTC.

V usage is TRBV7-9 and J usage is TRBJ2-3; TRBD2 agrees at 10 bases. J lost 2 bases, V lost 1 base, and 3 bases had no gene match. CDR1 is SEHNR, CDR2 FQNEAQ, per germline (reference sequence). The CDR3 is 16 amino acids. The CDR3: CASSLVAGGFTDTQYF. The CDR3 region has the DNA TGTGCCAGCAGCTTAGTAGCGGGGGGCTTCACAGATACGCAGTATTTT.

The V call is TRBV5-6, the J call TRBJ2-7, with D possibly matching TRBD2 (7 bases). Germline CDR1 SGHDT, CDR2 YYEEEE. V lost 7 bases and J lost 6, with 17 bases in between. The CDR3 is made up of 13 amino acids. The CDR3 region has the DNA TGTGCCAGCCTGGGGGGGGCGCGAGGCGAGCAGTACTTC. The encoded protein is CASLGGARGEQYF.

This rearrangement joins TRBV5-8 to TRBJ1-2; possibly TRBD1 for D (6 bases). Trimming pared 1 base from V and 3 bases from J, leaving 10 bases between. CDR3 length: 14 amino acids. In germline, CDR1 is SGHTS, CDR2 YDEGEE. The CDR3 bases are TGTGCCAGCAGCTTGCAAGGGGGACACTATGGCTACACCTTC. This gives the protein CASSLQGGHYGYTF. Looking up the rest from reference TRBV5-8 and TRBJ1-2 gives the full variable domain: EAGVTQSPTHLIKTRGQQATLRCSPISGHTSVYWYQQALGLGLQFLLWYDEGEERNRGNFPPRFSGRQFPNYSSELNVNALELEDSALYLCASSLQGGHYGYTFGSGTRLTVV.

The V and J genes are TRBV27 and TRBJ2-2, with D perhaps TRBD2 (5 bases). There are 12 residues in the CDR3. CDR1 is MNHEY and CDR2 is SMNVEV in the germline V gene (reference sequence). V lost 3 bases and J lost 9, with 8 bases in between. The CDR3 spells CASSFPGRELFF. In DNA, the CDR3 is TGTGCCAGCAGTTTTCCGGGGAGGGAGCTGTTTTTT.

The chain recombines TRBV6-2 or TRBV6-3 with TRBJ1-5; 10 nucleotides align to TRBD1. Germline V lookup: CDR1 MNHEY, CDR2 SVGEGT. V gave up 2 bases and J gave up 0 bases; unmatched junction bases: 10. There are 19 residues in the CDR3. The CDR3 DNA sequence: TGTGCCAGCAGTTACCCCTTAGGTCGGACAGGGGGTAGCAATCAGCCCCAGCATTTT. This translates into CASSYPLGRTGGSNQPQHF.

The CDR3 DNA sequence: TGTGCCAGCAGCCAACTTCCCGGTTCGTACCAAGAGACCCAGTACTTC. This encodes CASSQLPGSYQETQYF. The chain recombines TRBV3-1 (or the pseudogene TRBV3-2) with TRBJ2-5; no reliable D call. V was cut by 2 bases and J by 0 bases, with 13 bases left in between. The CDR3 length is 16 residues. CDR1 and CDR2 (germline): LGHDT, YNNKEL (reference sequence).

This clone was found a few times. J is TRBJ2-3 and V is TRBV27; unclear D gene. The germline V gene encodes CDR1 MNHEY and CDR2 SMNVEV (reference sequence). CDR3 length equals 10 residues. Trimming removed 7 bases at V and 4 bases at J, with 3 bases between. The CDR3 DNA sequence: TGTGCCAGCATCGCAGATACGCAGTATTTT. The encoded protein is CASIADTQYF.

The rearrangement links TRBV19 to TRBJ1-3, with a tentative D call TRBD1 (5 bases). Per the germline V gene, CDR1 is LNHDA and CDR2 is SQIVND (reference sequence). The V end was cut by 10 bases, the J end by 0 bases, with 13 bases between. This CDR3 spans 14 amino acids. The CDR3 DNA follows: TGTGCCACCTCCAGGGTCAGCTCTGGAAACACCATATATTTT. Its protein product is CATSRVSSGNTIYF.

This chain connects TRBV18 to TRBJ1-2; TRBD1 matches 7 bases. Per germline, CDR1 KGHSH and CDR2 LQKENI. The V gene end was trimmed by 4 bases and the J gene end by 6 bases; junction bases not matched to a gene: 2. The CDR3 has 12 residues. The DNA of the CDR3 is TGTGCCAGCTCACAGGGGGCAGATGGCTACACCTTC. It translates to CASSQGADGYTF.

This clone was recorded a few times. The CDR3 spells CASSLKQGASNQPQHF. CDR3 bases: TGTGCCAGCAGCTTAAAACAGGGGGCTAGCAATCAGCCCCAGCATTTT. The chain carries TRBV7-8 and TRBJ1-5, with TRBD1 matching over 9 bases. This CDR3 is 16 amino acids long. V lost 2 bases, J lost 0 bases, and 2 bases stayed unmatched. Germline loops: CDR1 SGHVS, CDR2 FQNEAQ.

This rearrangement joins TRBV10-3 to TRBJ2-3; D is uncertain. In germline, CDR1 is ENHRY, CDR2 SYGVKD. The CDR3 runs to 15 residues. V lost 2 bases, J lost 1 base, and 10 bases lay in between. DNA of the CDR3: TGTGCCATCAGTGAGGCAGACATGGGCACAGATACGCAGTATTTT. This gives the protein CAISEADMGTDTQYF.

The chain employs TRBV4-3 and TRBJ2-4; 9 nucleotides agree with TRBD1. The germline V gene has CDR1 LGHNA and CDR2 YSLEER. This CDR3 is built from 19 residues. The junction had 9 bases not matched to a gene; V was cut back by 0 bases and J by 0 bases. CDR3 sequence reads: CASSQDQGQGSLAKNIQYF. CDR3 nucleotides: TGCGCCAGCAGCCAAGATCAGGGACAGGGATCACTAGCCAAAAACATTCAGTACTTC.

This rearrangement joins TRBV19 to TRBJ1-4; perhaps TRBD1 as D (6 bases). Per germline, CDR1 LNHDA and CDR2 SQIVND (reference sequence). This CDR3 region has 14 residues. Trimming stripped 2 bases from V and 5 bases from J, with 9 bases between. The CDR3 region has the DNA TGTGCCAGTAGTATACCAGGGGTGAATGAAAAACTGTTTTTT. Protein: CASSIPGVNEKLFF.

This clone has only a few counts. V gene TRBV24-1 combines with J gene TRBJ2-3, with D possibly matching TRBD1 (5 bases). The CDR3 is 18 amino acids. CDR1 and CDR2 from the germline V gene are KGHDR and SFDVKD. The V end was cut by 2 bases, the J end by 2 bases, with 19 bases between. The CDR3: CATSDSTPDTKNTDTQYF. DNA of the CDR3: TGTGCCACCAGTGATTCGACCCCGGACACCAAAAACACAGATACGCAGTATTTT.